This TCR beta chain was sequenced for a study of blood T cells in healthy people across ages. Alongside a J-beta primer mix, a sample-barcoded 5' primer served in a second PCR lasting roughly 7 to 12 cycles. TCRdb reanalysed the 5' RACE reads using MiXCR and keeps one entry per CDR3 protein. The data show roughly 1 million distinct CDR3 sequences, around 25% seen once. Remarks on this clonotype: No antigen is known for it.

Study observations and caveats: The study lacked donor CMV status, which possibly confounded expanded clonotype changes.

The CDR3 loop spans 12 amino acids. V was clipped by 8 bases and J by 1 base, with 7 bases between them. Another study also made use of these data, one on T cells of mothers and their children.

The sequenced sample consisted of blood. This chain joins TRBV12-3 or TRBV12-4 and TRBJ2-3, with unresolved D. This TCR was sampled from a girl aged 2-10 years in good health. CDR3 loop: CASGHRTDTQYF. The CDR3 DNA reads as TGTGCCAGCGGTCACCGCACAGATACGCAGTATTTT.